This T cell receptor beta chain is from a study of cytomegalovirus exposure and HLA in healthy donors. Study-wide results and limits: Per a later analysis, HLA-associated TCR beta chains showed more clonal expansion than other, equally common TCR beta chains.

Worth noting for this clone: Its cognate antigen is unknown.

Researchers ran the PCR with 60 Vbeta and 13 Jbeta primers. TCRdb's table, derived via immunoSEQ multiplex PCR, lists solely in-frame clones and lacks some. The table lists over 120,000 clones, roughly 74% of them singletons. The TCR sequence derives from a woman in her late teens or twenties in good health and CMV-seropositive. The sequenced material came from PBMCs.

The chain's CDR3 is CASSQEGRGRNEKLFF. CDR3 in DNA: TGCGCCAGCAGCCAAGAAGGTCGAGGGCGAAATGAAAAACTGTTTTTT. The chain combines TRBV4-1 with TRBJ1-4; no clear D gene. The CDR3 is 16 residues long. Germline V gene lookup returns CDR1 MGHRA and CDR2 YSYEKL. V was cut by 0 bases and J by 5 bases, with 13 bases left in between.